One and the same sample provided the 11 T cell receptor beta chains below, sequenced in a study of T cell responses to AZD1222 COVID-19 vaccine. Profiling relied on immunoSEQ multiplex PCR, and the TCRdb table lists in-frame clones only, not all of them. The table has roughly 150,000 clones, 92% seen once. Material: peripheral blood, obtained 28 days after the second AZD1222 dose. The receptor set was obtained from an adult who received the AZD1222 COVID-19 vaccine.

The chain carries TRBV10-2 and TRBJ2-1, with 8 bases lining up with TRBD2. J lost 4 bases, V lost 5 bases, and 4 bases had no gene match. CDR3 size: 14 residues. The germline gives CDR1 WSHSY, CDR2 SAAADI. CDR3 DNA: TGCGCCAGCAGTCCCGGGGGGGCTTACAATGAGCAGTTCTTC. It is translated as CASSPGGAYNEQFF.

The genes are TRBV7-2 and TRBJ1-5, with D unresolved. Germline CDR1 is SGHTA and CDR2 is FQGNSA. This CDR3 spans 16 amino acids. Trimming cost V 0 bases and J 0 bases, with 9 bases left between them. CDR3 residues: CASSLAPQISNQPQHF. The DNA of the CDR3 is TGTGCCAGCAGCTTAGCGCCACAGATTAGCAATCAGCCCCAGCATTTT. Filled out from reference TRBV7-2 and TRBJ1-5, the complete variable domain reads GAGVSQSPSNKVTEKGKDVELRCDPISGHTALYWYRQSLGQGLEFLIYFQGNSAPDKSGLPSDRFSAERTGGSVSTLTIQRTQQEDSAVYLCASSLAPQISNQPQHFGDGTRLSIL.

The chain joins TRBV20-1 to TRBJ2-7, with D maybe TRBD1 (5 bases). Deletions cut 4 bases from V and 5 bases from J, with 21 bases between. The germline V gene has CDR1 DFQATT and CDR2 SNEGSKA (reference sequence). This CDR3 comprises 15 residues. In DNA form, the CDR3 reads TGCAGTGCTAATGACCTCAGGGTATCGATACACGAGCAGTACTTC. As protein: CSANDLRVSIHEQYF.

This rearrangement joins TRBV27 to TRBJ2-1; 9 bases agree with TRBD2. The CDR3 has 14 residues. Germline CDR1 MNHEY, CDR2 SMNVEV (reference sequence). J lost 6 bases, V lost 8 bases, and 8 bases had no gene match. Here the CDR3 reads CASGGVAGANEQFF. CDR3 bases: TGTGCCAGCGGAGGAGTAGCGGGAGCCAATGAGCAGTTCTTC.

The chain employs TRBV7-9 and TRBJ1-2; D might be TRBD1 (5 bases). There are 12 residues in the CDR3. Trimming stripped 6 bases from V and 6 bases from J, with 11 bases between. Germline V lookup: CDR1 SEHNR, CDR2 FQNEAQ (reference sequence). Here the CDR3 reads CASRQGEDGYTF. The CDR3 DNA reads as TGTGCCAGCAGGCAGGGTGAGGATGGCTACACCTTC.

The CDR3 DNA follows: TGTGCCAGCAGTTTCCGGGCCCTCCCCAATGGCTACACCTTC. This codes for CASSFRALPNGYTF. The gene calls are TRBV6-2 or TRBV6-3 and TRBJ1-2, with D uncertain. V was clipped by 4 bases and J by 6 bases, with 15 bases between them. The germline V gene encodes CDR1 MNHEY and CDR2 SVGEGT. CDR3 length: 14 amino acids.

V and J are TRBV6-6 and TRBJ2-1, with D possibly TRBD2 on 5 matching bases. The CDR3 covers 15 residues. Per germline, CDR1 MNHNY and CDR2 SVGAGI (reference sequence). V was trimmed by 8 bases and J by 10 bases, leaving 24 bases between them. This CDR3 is CASRRTGSRLGEQFF. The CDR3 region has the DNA TGTGCCAGCCGGAGGACGGGGAGCCGGCTAGGGGAGCAGTTCTTC.

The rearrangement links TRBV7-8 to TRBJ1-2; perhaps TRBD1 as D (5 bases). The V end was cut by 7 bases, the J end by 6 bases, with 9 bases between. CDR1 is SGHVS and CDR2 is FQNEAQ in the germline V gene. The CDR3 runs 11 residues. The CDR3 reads CASITGDGYTF. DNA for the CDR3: TGTGCCAGCATTACAGGAGATGGCTACACCTTC.

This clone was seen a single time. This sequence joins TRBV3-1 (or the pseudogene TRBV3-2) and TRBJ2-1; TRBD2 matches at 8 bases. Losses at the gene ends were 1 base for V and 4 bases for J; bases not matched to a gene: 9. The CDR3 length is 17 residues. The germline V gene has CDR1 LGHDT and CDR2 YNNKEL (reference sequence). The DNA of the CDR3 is TGTGCCAGCAGCCAAGCGGTGGCGGGGGGCCGATACAATGAGCAGTTCTTC. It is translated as CASSQAVAGGRYNEQFF.

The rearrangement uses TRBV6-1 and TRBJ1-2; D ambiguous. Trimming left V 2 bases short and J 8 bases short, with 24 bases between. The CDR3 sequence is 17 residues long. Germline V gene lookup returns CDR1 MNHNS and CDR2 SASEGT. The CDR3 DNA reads TGTGCCAGCAGTGAAACTTACCCGACCCCATACTCGGTGGGCTACACCTTC. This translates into CASSETYPTPYSVGYTF.

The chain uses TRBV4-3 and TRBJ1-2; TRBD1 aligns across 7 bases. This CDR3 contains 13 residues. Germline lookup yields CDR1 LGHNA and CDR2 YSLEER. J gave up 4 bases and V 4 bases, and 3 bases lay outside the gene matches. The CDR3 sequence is CASSPYRGYGYTF. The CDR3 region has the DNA TGCGCCAGCAGCCCGTACAGGGGCTATGGCTACACCTTC.